The clone carrying this T cell receptor beta chain has a single count. The antigen is not known. The CDR3 extends over 14 amino acids. Trimming pared 1 base from V and 3 bases from J, leaving 11 bases between. Looked up from germline, CDR1 is SGHRS and CDR2 is YFSETQ. Healthy people donating bone marrow made up the donors. Amplification used 60 Vbeta primers and 13 Jbeta primers. Clones were sequenced by immunoSEQ multiplex PCR, and TCRdb holds only the in-frame ones, with some missing. Of about 55,000 clones listed, approximately 71% were seen once; the top ten hold about 35%. This sample is drawn from a study of cytomegalovirus exposure and HLA in healthy donors. Points from the study as a whole: Further analysis was carried out later, and it showed several of the most significant clusters appearing linked to common viral pathogens.

What was sequenced was PBMCs. The chain joins TRBV5-1 to TRBJ2-7; D is uncertain. The TCR sequence derives from a man aged 35-49 years in good health and CMV-seropositive. The CDR3 DNA follows: TGCGCCAGCAGCTTGACACCCACGGGCTACGAGCAGTACTTC. Residues: CASSLTPTGYEQYF.